A selection of T cell receptor beta chains follows, all from one sample in a study of metastatic and nonmetastatic thyroid tumors. TCRdb re-analyzed the PCR reads using MiXCR. Of 10,000 to 15,000 clones in the sample, under 30% were seen once. Sequencing input: tumor tissue. Receptor source: a female donor with papillary thyroid cancer or a benign thyroid nodule (not recorded which). Some clones in this sample may be carry-over from other donors' samples. Both conserved end residues are part of each CDR3. Each record gives: V gene, clone size, J gene, D gene, CDR3 protein, CDR3 DNA. The D gene is left open where the match is weak. Size values are once, few and many counts, or a class for expanded clones, and some rows have none.

v_call: TRBV5-1; clone_size: once; j_call: TRBJ2-1; d_call: TRBD1; cdr3_aa: CASSPQGAMSNEQFF; cdr3_nt: TGCGCCAGCAGCCCACAGGGGGCTATGTCCAATGAGCAGTTCTTC
v_call: TRBV7-3; clone_size: many; j_call: TRBJ2-3; d_call: -; cdr3_aa: CASSSSGRGGLTDTQYF; cdr3_nt: TGTGCCAGCAGCTCCTCCGGGCGGGGAGGCCTCACAGATACGCAGTATTTT
v_call: TRBV9; clone_size: many; j_call: TRBJ2-2; d_call: -; cdr3_aa: CASSARRGAVF; cdr3_nt: TGTGCCAGCAGCGCCCGTCGGGGAGCTGTTTTT
v_call: TRBV6-1; clone_size: large; j_call: TRBJ1-1; d_call: TRBD1; cdr3_aa: CASSAGTGEGTEAFF; cdr3_nt: TGTGCCAGCAGTGCCGGGACAGGGGAGGGCACTGAAGCTTTCTTT
v_call: TRBV12-3/TRBV12-4; clone_size: medium-sized; j_call: TRBJ2-5; d_call: -; cdr3_aa: CASSSWTSGVETQYF; cdr3_nt: TGTGCCAGCAGTTCCTGGACATCTGGGGTGGAGACCCAGTACTTC
v_call: TRBV7-9; clone_size: many; j_call: TRBJ2-5; d_call: TRBD1; cdr3_aa: CASSKLGRTGETQYF; cdr3_nt: TGTGCCAGCAGCAAACTCGGTCGGACAGGGGAGACCCAGTACTTC
v_call: TRBV20-1; clone_size: -; j_call: TRBJ2-3; d_call: -; cdr3_aa: CSGTTPTDTQYF; cdr3_nt: TGCAGTGGCACTACCCCCACAGATACGCAGTATTTT
v_call: TRBV20-1; clone_size: few; j_call: TRBJ2-2; d_call: -; cdr3_aa: CSAPPPGTPGELFF; cdr3_nt: TGCAGTGCTCCTCCGCCCGGGACCCCCGGGGAGCTGTTTTTT
v_call: TRBV4-1; clone_size: -; j_call: TRBJ1-2; d_call: -; cdr3_aa: CASSRWTWDGYTF; cdr3_nt: TGCGCCAGCAGCCGTTGGACCTGGGATGGCTACACCTTC
v_call: TRBV28; clone_size: -; j_call: TRBJ1-1; d_call: -; cdr3_aa: CASSAQGQVTEAFF; cdr3_nt: TGTGCCAGCAGCGCCCAGGGGCAGGTCACTGAAGCTTTCTTT
v_call: TRBV11-2; clone_size: many; j_call: TRBJ2-5; d_call: -; cdr3_aa: CASSFYGGETQYF; cdr3_nt: TGTGCCAGCAGCTTTTACGGCGGGGAGACCCAGTACTTC
v_call: TRBV6-1; clone_size: many; j_call: TRBJ2-3; d_call: -; cdr3_aa: CASRNLQAHSTDTQYF; cdr3_nt: TGTGCCAGCAGAAACCTACAGGCGCATAGCACAGATACGCAGTATTTT
v_call: TRBV6-2/TRBV6-3; clone_size: -; j_call: TRBJ2-3; d_call: -; cdr3_aa: CASTNTDTQYF; cdr3_nt: TGTGCCAGCACCAACACAGATACGCAGTATTTT
v_call: TRBV28; clone_size: few; j_call: TRBJ2-5; d_call: -; cdr3_aa: CASSPGTVVGRETQYF; cdr3_nt: TGTGCCAGCAGTCCCGGCACAGTGGTAGGCAGGGAGACCCAGTACTTC
v_call: TRBV7-2; clone_size: many; j_call: TRBJ1-2; d_call: -; cdr3_aa: CASSLSEDYTF; cdr3_nt: TGTGCCAGCAGCTTAAGTGAAGACTACACCTTC
v_call: TRBV29-1; clone_size: many; j_call: TRBJ1-1; d_call: -; cdr3_aa: CSVAGRAIDTEAFF; cdr3_nt: TGCAGCGTTGCGGGCAGGGCGATAGACACTGAAGCTTTCTTT
v_call: TRBV30; clone_size: -; j_call: TRBJ1-5; d_call: TRBD1; cdr3_aa: CAWARGQGQPQHF; cdr3_nt: TGTGCCTGGGCCAGGGGGCAGGGTCAGCCCCAGCATTTT
v_call: TRBV29-1; clone_size: few; j_call: TRBJ2-7; d_call: TRBD1; cdr3_aa: CSVEVRGTGGYEQYF; cdr3_nt: TGCAGCGTTGAAGTTCGGGGAACAGGGGGCTACGAGCAGTACTTC
v_call: TRBV11-2; clone_size: many; j_call: TRBJ2-7; d_call: -; cdr3_aa: CASSHFYEQYF; cdr3_nt: TGTGCCAGCAGCCACTTTTACGAGCAGTACTTC
v_call: TRBV20-1; clone_size: -; j_call: TRBJ2-7; d_call: TRBD2; cdr3_aa: CSAAELAGAVRGVYEQYF; cdr3_nt: TGCAGTGCCGCCGAACTAGCGGGAGCAGTGAGAGGGGTCTACGAGCAGTACTTC
v_call: TRBV11-3; clone_size: -; j_call: TRBJ2-5; d_call: TRBD2; cdr3_aa: CASSRGLAGFLKTQYF; cdr3_nt: TGTGCCAGCAGCCGGGGACTAGCGGGATTCTTGAAGACCCAGTACTTC
v_call: TRBV7-8; clone_size: many; j_call: TRBJ2-1; d_call: TRBD2; cdr3_aa: CASSLIRLRTSGEQFF; cdr3_nt: TGTGCCAGCAGCTTAATCCGCCTTCGGACTAGCGGTGAGCAGTTCTTC
v_call: TRBV28; clone_size: few; j_call: TRBJ1-6; d_call: TRBD1; cdr3_aa: CAWRSLAQGGNSPLHF; cdr3_nt: TGTGCCTGGAGATCATTGGCCCAGGGGGGGAATTCACCCCTCCACTTT
v_call: TRBV5-5; clone_size: many; j_call: TRBJ2-3; d_call: -; cdr3_aa: CASSLSIADTQYF; cdr3_nt: TGTGCCAGCAGCTTATCGATTGCAGATACGCAGTATTTT
v_call: TRBV10-3; clone_size: many; j_call: TRBJ1-2; d_call: TRBD1; cdr3_aa: CATHPGQFPLTF; cdr3_nt: TGTGCCACCCACCCGGGACAGTTCCCTTTAACCTTC
v_call: TRBV27; clone_size: many; j_call: TRBJ1-6; d_call: -; cdr3_aa: CASSIQGPGNNSPLHF; cdr3_nt: TGTGCCAGCAGCATACAGGGTCCAGGGAATAATTCACCCCTCCACTTT
v_call: TRBV2; clone_size: -; j_call: TRBJ2-7; d_call: -; cdr3_aa: CASSAGRGVYEQYF; cdr3_nt: TGTGCCAGCAGTGCGGGCAGGGGAGTATACGAGCAGTACTTC
v_call: TRBV7-6; clone_size: many; j_call: TRBJ2-1; d_call: TRBD2; cdr3_aa: CASSLYSGDYNEQFF; cdr3_nt: TGTGCCAGCAGCTTATATAGCGGGGACTACAATGAGCAGTTCTTC
v_call: TRBV18; clone_size: -; j_call: TRBJ2-2; d_call: TRBD1; cdr3_aa: CASSVGQGPGELFF; cdr3_nt: TGTGCCAGCTCAGTAGGACAGGGCCCCGGGGAGCTATTTTTT
v_call: TRBV5-1; clone_size: -; j_call: TRBJ1-2; d_call: -; cdr3_aa: CASSFTAGADGYTF; cdr3_nt: TGCGCCAGCAGCTTTACTGCAGGGGCGGATGGCTACACCTTC
v_call: TRBV29-1; clone_size: many; j_call: TRBJ2-5; d_call: TRBD2; cdr3_aa: CSVAGLRQETQYF; cdr3_nt: TGCAGCGTTGCGGGACTACGCCAAGAGACCCAGTACTTC
v_call: TRBV6-2/TRBV6-3; clone_size: -; j_call: TRBJ2-1; d_call: -; cdr3_aa: CASSYTYYNEQFF; cdr3_nt: TGTGCCAGCAGTTATACCTACTACAATGAGCAGTTCTTC
v_call: TRBV6-1; clone_size: -; j_call: TRBJ1-1; d_call: -; cdr3_aa: CASSPDMAGIAFF; cdr3_nt: TGTGCCAGCAGCCCAGACATGGCGGGGATAGCTTTCTTT
v_call: TRBV6-1; clone_size: medium-sized; j_call: TRBJ1-1; d_call: TRBD1; cdr3_aa: CASSPSGQGPEAFF; cdr3_nt: TGTGCCAGCAGTCCGTCGGGACAGGGTCCTGAAGCTTTCTTT
v_call: TRBV2; clone_size: -; j_call: TRBJ1-1; d_call: -; cdr3_aa: CASSEDRGTEAFF; cdr3_nt: TGTGCCAGCAGTGAAGATAGGGGAACTGAAGCTTTCTTT
v_call: TRBV7-6; clone_size: medium-sized; j_call: TRBJ2-5; d_call: -; cdr3_aa: CASSWGNQETQYF; cdr3_nt: TGTGCCAGCAGCTGGGGCAACCAAGAGACCCAGTACTTC
v_call: TRBV15; clone_size: few; j_call: TRBJ2-6; d_call: -; cdr3_aa: CATNRRQHSGANVLTF; cdr3_nt: TGTGCCACCAACAGACGACAGCACTCTGGGGCCAACGTCCTGACTTTC
v_call: TRBV20-1; clone_size: -; j_call: TRBJ1-1; d_call: -; cdr3_aa: CSARDGENTEAFF; cdr3_nt: TGCAGTGCTAGAGATGGGGAAAACACTGAAGCTTTCTTT
v_call: TRBV24-1; clone_size: medium-sized; j_call: TRBJ1-2; d_call: -; cdr3_aa: CATSDPIGEEDYGYTF; cdr3_nt: TGTGCCACCAGTGATCCGATCGGGGAGGAGGACTATGGCTACACCTTC
v_call: TRBV30; clone_size: medium-sized; j_call: TRBJ2-3; d_call: -; cdr3_aa: CAWKGVADTQYF; cdr3_nt: TGTGCCTGGAAGGGGGTCGCAGATACGCAGTATTTT
v_call: TRBV29-1; clone_size: few; j_call: TRBJ1-1; d_call: -; cdr3_aa: CSDSPGGGEAFF; cdr3_nt: TGCAGCGACTCACCTGGGGGGGGAGAAGCTTTCTTT
v_call: TRBV2; clone_size: many; j_call: TRBJ2-3; d_call: -; cdr3_aa: CASSDSRVINTQYF; cdr3_nt: TGTGCCAGCAGTGATTCCAGGGTTATTAATACGCAGTATTTT
v_call: TRBV5-1; clone_size: many; j_call: TRBJ1-1; d_call: -; cdr3_aa: CASRYWTVGTWNTEAFF; cdr3_nt: TGCGCCAGCAGGTACTGGACAGTCGGAACGTGGAACACTGAAGCTTTCTTT
v_call: TRBV9; clone_size: many; j_call: TRBJ1-3; d_call: -; cdr3_aa: CASSPGSTGNTIYF; cdr3_nt: TGTGCCAGCAGCCCTGGATCTACCGGAAACACCATATATTTT
v_call: TRBV2; clone_size: many; j_call: TRBJ2-3; d_call: TRBD2; cdr3_aa: CASSEGTSSTDTQYF; cdr3_nt: TGTGCCAGCAGTGAAGGGACTAGTAGCACAGATACGCAGTATTTT
v_call: TRBV5-1; clone_size: many; j_call: TRBJ2-5; d_call: TRBD1; cdr3_aa: CASSLDGDRGSGETQYF; cdr3_nt: TGCGCCAGCAGCTTGGATGGGGACAGGGGATCCGGAGAGACCCAGTACTTC
v_call: TRBV28; clone_size: many; j_call: TRBJ2-1; d_call: -; cdr3_aa: CASNRGEGEQFF; cdr3_nt: TGTGCCAGCAACAGGGGGGAGGGTGAGCAGTTCTTC
v_call: TRBV18; clone_size: many; j_call: TRBJ2-1; d_call: TRBD2; cdr3_aa: CASSPEAGTSLIYGDEQFF; cdr3_nt: TGTGCCAGCTCACCGGAAGCCGGGACTAGCCTTATATATGGCGATGAGCAGTTCTTC
v_call: TRBV12-3/TRBV12-4; clone_size: -; j_call: TRBJ2-7; d_call: TRBD1; cdr3_aa: CASTLRPGTGESNEQYF; cdr3_nt: TGTGCCAGCACGCTCCGACCCGGGACAGGGGAAAGCAACGAGCAGTACTTC
v_call: TRBV30; clone_size: many; j_call: TRBJ2-5; d_call: -; cdr3_aa: CAWTRGPQETQYF; cdr3_nt: TGTGCCTGGACCCGTGGACCACAAGAGACCCAGTACTTC
v_call: TRBV6-1; clone_size: few; j_call: TRBJ2-5; d_call: TRBD2; cdr3_aa: CASNGSAGGIKTQYF; cdr3_nt: TGTGCCAGCAATGGTTCGGCGGGGGGGATTAAGACCCAGTACTTC
v_call: TRBV5-6; clone_size: -; j_call: TRBJ1-2; d_call: -; cdr3_aa: CASSAVQIYYGYTF; cdr3_nt: TGTGCCAGCAGCGCGGTACAGATTTACTATGGCTACACCTTC
v_call: TRBV5-5; clone_size: many; j_call: TRBJ1-2; d_call: -; cdr3_aa: CASSLSEAYGYTF; cdr3_nt: TGTGCCAGCAGCTTGTCTGAGGCCTATGGCTACACCTTC